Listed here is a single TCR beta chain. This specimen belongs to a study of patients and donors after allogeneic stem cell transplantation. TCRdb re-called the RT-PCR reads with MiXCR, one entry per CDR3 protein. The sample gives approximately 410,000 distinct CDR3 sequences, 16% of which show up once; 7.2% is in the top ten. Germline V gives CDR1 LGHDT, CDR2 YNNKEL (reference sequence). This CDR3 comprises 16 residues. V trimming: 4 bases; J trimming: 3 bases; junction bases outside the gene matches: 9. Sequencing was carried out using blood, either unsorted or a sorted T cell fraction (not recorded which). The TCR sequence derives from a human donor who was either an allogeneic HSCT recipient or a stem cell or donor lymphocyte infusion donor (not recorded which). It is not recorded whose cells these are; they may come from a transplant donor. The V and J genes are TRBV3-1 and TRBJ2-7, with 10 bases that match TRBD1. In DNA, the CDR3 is TGTGCCAGCAGCCCGACGGGGGACAGGGGATACTACGAGCAGTACTTC. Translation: CASSPTGDRGYYEQYF.